Here is one T cell receptor (beta chain) with its context. Its antigen is unknown. The sample originates from a study of cytomegalovirus exposure and HLA in healthy donors. Study-level points and caveats: In vitro testing confirmed a few CMV-associated chains as specific for CMV antigens. For most subjects, TCR beta sequences were reported to predict HLA-A and HLA-B alleles with accuracy.

Primers included in the PCR were 60 Vbeta and 13 Jbeta primers. Clones were sequenced by immunoSEQ multiplex PCR, and TCRdb holds only the in-frame ones, with some missing. The table has 200,000 to 250,000 clones, 70% to 85% seen once. Healthy bone marrow donors made up the cohort. V was pared by 1 base and J by 7 bases, with 10 bases of the junction left unmatched. Germline V gives CDR1 MDHEN, CDR2 SYDVKM. The CDR3 length is 16 residues. Material for sequencing was PBMCs. The chain recombines TRBV28 with TRBJ2-5; 9 nucleotides align to TRBD1. The receptor comes from a woman in her 40s in good health and CMV-seronegative. The DNA for the CDR3 is TGTGCCAGCAGTTTATCTCAGGGACAGGGTGTTGCGACCCAGTACTTC. Its protein is CASSLSQGQGVATQYF.